This entry lists 32 T cell receptor beta chains sequenced from one sample in a study of blood T cell repertoires in COVID-19. Repertoires were generated with immunoSEQ multiplex PCR, while TCRdb's copy carries only in-frame clones and drops some. Of fewer than 90,000 clones in the sample, around 90% were seen once. The sample consisted of peripheral blood. These receptors originate from a male donor with acute or convalescent COVID-19.

In this sample, this clone turned up a few times. The J gene is TRBJ1-4, the V gene TRBV29-1; weak D call: TRBD1 (5 bases). The CDR3 length is 15 residues. Germline CDR1 reads SQVTM; CDR2 reads ANQGSEA. Trimming shortened V by 6 bases and J by 8 bases, and 22 bases separated the two germline ends. The chain's CDR3 is CSVVGTAGAGEKLFF. The CDR3 DNA reads TGCAGCGTCGTCGGGACCGCTGGCGCGGGGGAAAAACTGTTTTTT.

This clone was counted a single time. V gene TRBV7-8 combines with J gene TRBJ1-1; D is ambiguous. Germline V gives CDR1 SGHVS, CDR2 FQNEAQ. The V and J ends lost 4 bases and 0 bases respectively, with 9 bases between them. The CDR3 sequence is 14 residues long. CDR3 bases: TGTGCCAGCAGCTCCCATCAATTGAACACTGAAGCTTTCTTT. It yields the protein CASSSHQLNTEAFF.

This clone was seen just once. This chain joins TRBV19 and TRBJ1-4; D remains unclear. Germline CDR1 reads LNHDA; CDR2 reads SQIVND (reference sequence). There are 16 residues in the CDR3. Trimming stripped 0 bases from V and 1 base from J, with 9 bases between. The CDR3, as DNA: TGTGCCAGTAGTATAGAGCTCAGCGGAACTAATGAAAAACTGTTTTTT. Translation: CASSIELSGTNEKLFF. Drawing the rest from reference TRBV19 and TRBJ1-4, the complete variable domain is DGGITQSPKYLFRKEGQNVTLSCEQNLNHDAMYWYRQDPGQGLRLIYYSQIVNDFQKGDIAEGYSVSREKKESFPLTVTSAQKNPTAFYLCASSIELSGTNEKLFFGSGTQLSVL.

This chain links TRBV6-6 with TRBJ1-1; 7 positions agree with TRBD1. V gave up 4 bases and J gave up 7 bases; unmatched junction bases: 9. This CDR3 has 14 amino acids. CDR1 and CDR2 (germline): MNHNY, SVGAGI (reference sequence). The CDR3 loop is CASSSGQSRGEAFF. CDR3 DNA: TGTGCCAGCAGTTCGGGACAGAGCCGCGGTGAAGCTTTCTTT.

The rearrangement links TRBV7-9 to TRBJ2-7; D possibly corresponds to TRBD2 (6 bases). CDR3 size: 12 residues. Germline-derived CDR1 and CDR2 are SEHNR and FQNEAQ (reference sequence). The V and J ends lost 5 bases and 4 bases respectively, with 9 bases between them. CDR3 DNA sequence: TGTGCCAGCAGCGAGGAGGGATACGAGCAGTACTTC. Amino acid sequence: CASSEEGYEQYF.

This clone came up once. The V call is TRBV14, the J call TRBJ2-5; TRBD1 matches at 7 bases. V lost 7 bases and J lost 2; bases outside the gene matches: 4. CDR3 length equals 13 residues. CDR1 and CDR2 (germline): SGHDN, FVKESK. This CDR3 reads CASTRGQQETQYF. CDR3 nucleotide sequence: TGTGCCAGCACAAGGGGACAGCAAGAGACCCAGTACTTC.

V is TRBV5-1 and J is TRBJ2-7; D might be TRBD1 (6 bases). The CDR3 runs to 15 residues. Germline CDR1 SGHRS, CDR2 YFSETQ. The V and J ends lost 0 bases and 3 bases respectively, with 13 bases between them. The CDR3 here is CASSLGPGQNYEQYF. In nucleotides, the CDR3 is TGCGCCAGCAGCTTGGGCCCCGGACAGAACTACGAGCAGTACTTC.

The chain uses TRBV5-1 and TRBJ2-5; 9 bases map to TRBD2. CDR1 is SGHRS, CDR2 YFSETQ, per germline. There are 15 residues in the CDR3. With 0 bases clipped from V and 0 bases from J, the junction kept 0 bases outside the gene matches. The DNA for the CDR3 is TGCGCCAGCAGCTTGGGACTAGCGGACCAAGAGACCCAGTACTTC. It is translated as CASSLGLADQETQYF.

J is TRBJ2-2 and V is TRBV19; TRBD2 might be the D (5 bases). Germline V CDR1 and CDR2: LNHDA, SQIVND (reference sequence). The V end lost 6 bases, the J end lost 4 bases, and 12 bases lay between the germline ends. The CDR3 covers 14 residues. The CDR3 loop is CASRRDPSTGELFF. The CDR3 DNA follows: TGTGCCAGTAGGAGGGATCCCAGCACCGGGGAGCTGTTTTTT.

The chain couples TRBV10-3 to TRBJ1-2, with 9 bases that match TRBD1. Germline CDR1 reads ENHRY; CDR2 reads SYGVKD. This CDR3 comprises 15 residues. Trimming cost V 4 bases and J 5 bases; bases outside gene matches: 8. CDR3 in amino acids: CAISGGTGPGYGYTF. The CDR3 DNA sequence: TGTGCCATCAGTGGTGGGACAGGGCCTGGGTATGGCTACACCTTC.

This clone was counted between two and nine times. The genes are TRBV7-9 and TRBJ1-1; D is perhaps TRBD1 (6 bases). The CDR3 length is 16 residues. The germline CDR1 and CDR2 sequences are SEHNR and FQNEAQ (reference sequence). Between the trimmed V and J ends, which lost 5 bases and 3 bases, there was a span of 19 bases. The CDR3 DNA sequence: TGTGCCAGCAGCACACCGCCAGGGGTGGGTTACACTGAAGCTTTCTTT. Its protein product is CASSTPPGVGYTEAFF.

The chain couples TRBV28 to TRBJ1-5; D might be TRBD1 (5 bases). There are 15 residues in the CDR3. V was clipped by 1 base and J by 7 bases, with 14 bases between them. The germline V gene has CDR1 MDHEN and CDR2 SYDVKM. Here the CDR3 DNA reads TGTGCCAGCAGTTTATTAGGAGGGGTAGGGCAGCCCCAGCATTTT. Residues: CASSLLGGVGQPQHF. Based on the CDR3 plus reference TRBV28 and TRBJ1-5, the full variable domain is DVKVTQSSRYLVKRTGEKVFLECVQDMDHENMFWYRQDPGLGLRLIYFSYDVKMKEKGDIPEGYSVSREKKERFSLILESASTNQTSMYLCASSLLGGVGQPQHFGDGTRLSIL.

The chain carries TRBV13 and TRBJ2-1; TRBD1 agrees at 7 bases. Germline CDR1 is PRHDT and CDR2 is FYEKMQ (reference sequence). The CDR3 runs to 15 residues. Trimming at V came to 5 bases and at J to 9 bases, leaving 13 bases not matched to a gene. The CDR3 here is CASSLLGTRQGEQFF. For the CDR3, the DNA is TGTGCCAGCAGCCTGCTGGGCACAAGACAGGGTGAGCAGTTCTTC.

The rearrangement uses TRBV12-3 or TRBV12-4 and TRBJ1-5, with D unclear. V lost 7 bases and J lost 0, with 4 bases in between. The CDR3 spans 12 residues. The CDR3 DNA sequence: TGTGCCAGCACCAATAGCAATCAGCCCCAGCATTTT. This gives the protein CASTNSNQPQHF.

The rearrangement joins TRBV19 to TRBJ1-4, with D unclear. Germline lookup yields CDR1 LNHDA and CDR2 SQIVND (reference sequence). The CDR3 has 16 amino acids. Trimming took off 6 bases at V and 8 bases at J, with 22 bases between the two ends. The CDR3, as DNA: TGTGCCAGTAGCCCCCCCTCGGGGAGGAGAGAGGAAAAACTGTTTTTT. This encodes CASSPPSGRREEKLFF.

The chain is built from TRBV28 and TRBJ2-7; 10 nucleotides agree with TRBD1. This CDR3 spans 15 amino acids. V lost 5 bases to trimming and J lost 4 bases; unmatched junction nucleotides: 8. The germline V gene encodes CDR1 MDHEN and CDR2 SYDVKM. The CDR3 region has the DNA TGTGCCAGCAGTATCGCGACAGGGGGCTCGTACGAGCAGTACTTC. Residues: CASSIATGGSYEQYF.

CDR3 coding DNA: TGTGCCAGCTCACCCATGACAGGAGCAGGGGATACGCAGTATTTT. The encoded protein is CASSPMTGAGDTQYF. V is TRBV18 and J is TRBJ2-3, with D perhaps TRBD1 (6 bases). The V gene lost 3 bases and the J gene lost 6 bases, with 16 bases spanning the gap. The CDR3 totals 15 residues. CDR1 is KGHSH, CDR2 LQKENI, per germline. Complete variable domain (other parts from reference TRBV18 and TRBJ2-3): NAGVMQNPRHLVRRRGQEARLRCSPMKGHSHVYWYRQLPEEGLKFMVYLQKENIIDESGMPKERFSAEFPKEGPSILRIQQVVRGDSAAYFCASSPMTGAGDTQYFGPGTRLTVL.

This chain uses TRBV6-5 with TRBJ2-5; 9 bases align to TRBD2. Unmatched junction bases numbered 9, after V lost 6 bases and J lost 4 bases. The CDR3 is made up of 15 amino acids. Germline loops: CDR1 MNHEY, CDR2 SVGAGI. The CDR3 reads CASSLGGGAGETQYF. DNA for the CDR3: TGTGCCAGCAGCCTGGGCGGGGGGGCCGGAGAGACCCAGTACTTC.

This rearrangement joins TRBV5-1 to TRBJ2-7, with 10 bases aligning to TRBD1. Germline V gives CDR1 SGHRS, CDR2 YFSETQ. Unmatched junction bases numbered 5, after V lost 1 base and J lost 1 base. CDR3 size: 16 residues. In DNA, the CDR3 is TGCGCCAGCAGCTTGTCCGGGACAGGGGTTTCCTACGAGCAGTACTTC. This encodes CASSLSGTGVSYEQYF.

A word on this clone: Other nucleotide sequences from this sample produce the same CDR3. The rearrangement joins TRBV16 to TRBJ1-5; D is perhaps TRBD1 (6 bases). The germline V gene encodes CDR1 KGHSY and CDR2 FQNENV. The CDR3 runs to 14 residues. The V end lost 0 bases, the J end lost 7 bases, and 10 bases lay between the germline ends. The CDR3 spells CASSQSGGNQPQHF. In DNA, the CDR3 is TGTGCCAGCAGCCAATCAGGGGGAAACCAGCCCCAGCATTTT.

The chain combines TRBV19 with TRBJ1-5; D gene ambiguous. V was cut by 4 bases and J by 1 base, with 17 bases left in between. This CDR3 contains 17 residues. The germline V gene has CDR1 LNHDA and CDR2 SQIVND (reference sequence). Written as DNA, the CDR3 is TGTGCCAGTAGTAGCCCCCACGAGGGAGCAAGCAATCAGCCCCAGCATTTT. It encodes CASSSPHEGASNQPQHF.

This chain links TRBV10-3 with TRBJ1-1, with D uncertain. Per the germline V gene, CDR1 is ENHRY and CDR2 is SYGVKD. The germline V and J ends were trimmed by 6 bases and 3 bases, with 11 bases remaining between them. The CDR3 runs to 13 residues. Here the CDR3 reads CAISTIADTEAFF. In nucleotides, the CDR3 is TGTGCCATCAGCACCATAGCGGACACTGAAGCTTTCTTT.

The chain combines TRBV6-1 with TRBJ1-2; the D gene is possibly TRBD1 (6 bases). V dropped 2 bases and J dropped 4 bases, with 14 bases sitting between them. The CDR3 has 15 residues. The V gene's germline CDR1 is MNHNS and CDR2 SASEGT. The CDR3, as DNA: TGTGCCAGCAGTGAAATGGCAGGGGATGTCTATGGCTACACCTTC. This translates into CASSEMAGDVYGYTF.

This sequence joins TRBV28 and TRBJ1-5; 9 bases line up with TRBD1. Germline V gene data show CDR1 as MDHEN and CDR2 as SYDVKM. V dropped 8 bases and J dropped 8; count of bases not matched to a gene: 7. There are 13 residues in the CDR3. CDR3 sequence reads: CASHTGGWEPQHF. The CDR3 bases are TGTGCCAGCCACACAGGGGGCTGGGAGCCCCAGCATTTT.

The chain recombines TRBV23-1 with TRBJ2-2, with 8 nucleotides matching TRBD2. TRBV23-1 is an ORF, with its function uncertain. The CDR3 consists of 18 residues. The V segment lost 8 bases and the J segment 0 bases; nucleotides outside the gene matches: 14. The CDR3 region is CASLGTGGLGTNTGELFF. CDR3 in DNA: TGCGCCAGCTTGGGTACGGGGGGGTTGGGAACGAACACCGGGGAGCTGTTTTTT.

The chain links TRBV20-1 to TRBJ2-5; D ambiguous. V dropped 3 bases and J dropped 3 bases, with 5 bases sitting between them. There are 11 residues in the CDR3. The germline V gene has CDR1 DFQATT and CDR2 SNEGSKA (reference sequence). The DNA for the CDR3 is TGCAGTGCTAGCTCCGAAGAGACCCAGTACTTC. Translated, it gives CSASSEETQYF.

The J gene is TRBJ2-1, the V gene TRBV6-4; D is perhaps TRBD2 (6 bases). V lost 3 bases, J lost 2 bases, and 11 bases lay in between. The germline V gene has CDR1 MRHNA and CDR2 SNTAGT. This CDR3 comprises 15 residues. In nucleotides, the CDR3 is TGTGCCAGCAGTGAATCGGCGGGGCCCTACAATGAGCAGTTCTTC. Translating gives CASSESAGPYNEQFF.

The rearrangement joins TRBV18 to TRBJ1-1; 9 nucleotides match TRBD1. The ends lost 3 bases at V and 0 bases at J; junction bases unmatched: 8. From germline, CDR1 is KGHSH and CDR2 LQKENI. The length of the CDR3 is 17 residues. DNA of the CDR3: TGTGCCAGCTCACCTATTCCGGGACAGGGAATGAACACTGAAGCTTTCTTT. Amino acids: CASSPIPGQGMNTEAFF.

The sample holds one count of this clone. The chain carries TRBV12-3 or TRBV12-4 and TRBJ1-1, with a tentative D call TRBD1 (6 bases). The V end lost 7 bases, the J end lost 7 bases, and 16 bases lay between the germline ends. The CDR3 extends over 13 amino acids. Here the CDR3 reads CASKGGRGGEAFF. CDR3 DNA sequence: TGTGCCAGCAAAGGAGGCCGAGGGGGTGAAGCTTTCTTT.

The gene calls are TRBV27 and TRBJ2-5, with 10 bases identical to TRBD2. The CDR3 extends over 15 amino acids. Unmatched junction bases numbered 2, after V lost 2 bases and J lost 2 bases. The germline V gene has CDR1 MNHEY and CDR2 SMNVEV (reference sequence). CDR3 amino acids: CASSLLAGVQETQYF. CDR3 sequence (DNA): TGTGCCAGCAGTTTACTAGCGGGGGTTCAAGAGACCCAGTACTTC.

The chain uses TRBV6-1 and TRBJ1-1, with D possibly TRBD1 on 5 matching bases. This CDR3 region has 12 residues. CDR1 and CDR2 from the germline V gene are MNHNS and SASEGT. Deletions cut 3 bases from V and 5 bases from J, with 7 bases between. CDR3 in DNA: TGTGCCAGCAGTGAGGGGGGTACTGAAGCTTTCTTT. This sequence encodes CASSEGGTEAFF.

This sequence joins TRBV7-9 and TRBJ1-2; tentative D call: TRBD1 (6 bases). V was shortened by 5 bases and J by 5 bases, with 15 bases between the two germline ends. The CDR3 is 14 residues long. Germline V CDR1 and CDR2: SEHNR, FQNEAQ (reference sequence). Written as DNA, the CDR3 is TGTGCCAGCAGCCCTTCACCAGGGGATTATGGCTACACCTTC. It codes for CASSPSPGDYGYTF.